This TCR beta chain was profiled in a study of CD8 T cells in ankylosing spondylitis. MiXCR was run by TCRdb on the 5' RACE reads, yielding one entry per CDR3 protein. The profile shows roughly 100,000 distinct CDR3 sequences, almost 8.5% of them singletons. This clonotype has only a few counts. The CDR3 length is 16 residues. Germline trimming cut 2 bases from V and 2 bases from J; bases unmatched to any gene: 6. CDR1 is KGHSH, CDR2 LQKENI, per germline. This chain uses TRBV18 with TRBJ2-5, with TRBD2 identical over 9 bases. This sequence was found in a male donor with ankylosing spondylitis or in good health (not recorded which). Input material: blood, either unsorted or a sorted T cell fraction (not recorded which). CDR3 DNA sequence: TGTGCCAGCTCACCATTTAGCGGGAGCGATCAAGAGACCCAGTACTTC. Protein sequence: CASSPFSGSDQETQYF.